These 18 T cell receptor beta chains were sequenced from one sample in a study of graft-versus-host responses after intestinal transplantation. No antigens are known for them. Sequenced by immunoSEQ multiplex PCR; TCRdb stores in-frame clones only, minus some. The table lists around 110,000 clones, less than 95% of them singletons. The sequencing used unstimulated CD4+ T cells sorted from spleen or lymph node cells, collected before intestinal transplant. The receptor source for this set is a human donor who received an intestinal transplant.

The chain links TRBV6-1 to TRBJ2-7, with 7 bases that match TRBD1. Germline V gene data show CDR1 as MNHNS and CDR2 as SASEGT. This CDR3 has 13 residues. J lost 2 bases, V lost 6 bases, and 4 bases had no gene match. This CDR3 is CASSTGQPYEQYF. CDR3 in DNA: TGTGCCAGCAGCACGGGACAGCCCTACGAGCAGTACTTC.

The chain joins TRBV5-6 to TRBJ2-1; weak D call: TRBD2 (7 bases). Between the trimmed V and J ends, which lost 3 bases and 6 bases, there was a span of 16 bases. The germline CDR1 and CDR2 sequences are SGHDT and YYEEEE. The CDR3 is made up of 15 amino acids. In DNA form, the CDR3 reads TGTGCCAGCAGCTCCTGGGGGGCGGGGGTCAATGAGCAGTTCTTC. It encodes CASSSWGAGVNEQFF.

The V gene is TRBV4-3, the J gene TRBJ2-2; tentatively, D is TRBD1 (5 bases). V dropped 2 bases and J dropped 3 bases, with 16 bases sitting between them. Germline values: CDR1 LGHNA, CDR2 YSLEER. The CDR3 contains 17 residues. The CDR3 nucleotides are TGCGCCAGCAGCCAAATTCCTCTGGCAGGGTACACCGGGGAGCTGTTTTTT. Translation: CASSQIPLAGYTGELFF.

The J gene is TRBJ2-1, the V gene TRBV19, with 10 bases matching TRBD2. Germline values: CDR1 LNHDA, CDR2 SQIVND (reference sequence). After removal of 7 bases from V and 2 bases from J, the junction contained 14 bases not matched to a gene. This CDR3 comprises 18 residues. The CDR3 reads CASNGGTSASVAYNEQFF. For the CDR3, the DNA is TGTGCCAGTAATGGGGGGACTAGCGCGTCAGTGGCCTACAATGAGCAGTTCTTC.

The chain has TRBV4-2 and TRBJ1-4, with 8 bases identical to TRBD1. In germline, CDR1 is LGHNA, CDR2 YNFKEQ. This CDR3 has 16 residues. Unmatched junction bases numbered 3, after V lost 1 base and J lost 2 bases. This chain's CDR3 is CASSQAGGVTNEKLFF. For the CDR3, the DNA is TGTGCCAGCAGCCAAGCAGGGGGCGTCACTAATGAAAAACTGTTTTTT.

The chain links TRBV5-1 to TRBJ1-6; no reliable D call. CDR3 length equals 15 residues. The V end lost 0 bases, the J end lost 6 bases, and 10 bases lay between the germline ends. Germline V gene sequence: CDR1 SGHRS, CDR2 YFSETQ. CDR3 region: CASSLEEGSNSPLHF. The CDR3 nucleotides read TGCGCCAGCAGCTTGGAGGAAGGGAGTAATTCACCCCTCCACTTT.

The V and J genes are TRBV18 and TRBJ2-3; 8 nucleotides match TRBD2. The V segment lost 5 bases and the J segment 5 bases; nucleotides outside the gene matches: 12. Per germline, CDR1 KGHSH and CDR2 LQKENI. This CDR3 comprises 16 residues. This chain's CDR3 is CASSDRGGGPEDTQYF. CDR3 sequence (DNA): TGTGCCAGCTCAGACCGGGGGGGAGGGCCGGAAGATACGCAGTATTTT.

This clone has just one count. This chain connects TRBV4-1 to TRBJ2-1; TRBD1 might be the D (6 bases). CDR3 length: 15 residues. Deletions cut 3 bases from V and 8 bases from J, with 17 bases between. CDR1 and CDR2 (germline): MGHRA, YSYEKL. In DNA form, the CDR3 reads TGCGCCAGCAGCCATCCCCGAGGGGGAACCTATGAGCAGTTCTTC. This translates into CASSHPRGGTYEQFF.

The CDR3 reads CASSLAGVTYEQYF. CDR3 in DNA: TGTGCCAGCAGTTTGGCGGGGGTCACCTACGAGCAGTACTTC. This rearrangement joins TRBV28 to TRBJ2-7; TRBD2 matches 7 bases. V trimming: 3 bases; J trimming: 2 bases; junction bases outside the gene matches: 4. Per the germline V gene, CDR1 is MDHEN and CDR2 is SYDVKM. The CDR3 runs to 14 residues.

V is TRBV30 and J is TRBJ1-5, with TRBD1 matching over 8 bases. CDR3 length: 13 amino acids. The V segment lost 0 bases and the J segment 7 bases; nucleotides outside the gene matches: 2. Looked up from germline, CDR1 is GTSNPN and CDR2 is SVGIG (reference sequence). CDR3 in amino acids: CAWSVRTGQPQHF. CDR3 nucleotide sequence: TGTGCCTGGAGTGTACGGACAGGGCAGCCCCAGCATTTT.

This clone occurred once. This chain connects TRBV11-1 to TRBJ2-7; 7 bases align to TRBD1. The CDR3 is 16 amino acids. Germline lookup yields CDR1 SGHAT and CDR2 FQDESV (reference sequence). V was clipped by 5 bases and J by 3 bases; unmatched bases: 13. The CDR3 nucleotides are TGTGCCAGCAGCCTAGACCGGGACAGCTCCTTCTACGAGCAGTACTTC. Its translation: CASSLDRDSSFYEQYF.

The gene calls are TRBV7-2 and TRBJ2-3; D is ambiguous. This CDR3 is 17 amino acids long. Germline V lookup: CDR1 SGHTA, CDR2 FQGNSA. V dropped 2 bases and J dropped 2 bases, with 17 bases sitting between them. The CDR3 spells CASSLPQSIAVTDTQYF. The CDR3, as DNA: TGTGCCAGCAGCTTACCCCAGTCAATAGCAGTCACAGATACGCAGTATTTT.

The rearrangement uses TRBV11-2 and TRBJ2-4, with TRBD2 matching 7 bases. Trimming took 1 base from V and 0 from J; bases not matched to a gene: 3. CDR1 and CDR2 from the germline V gene are SGHAT and FQNNGV. This CDR3 comprises 16 residues. The CDR3 nucleotides are TGTGCCAGCAGCTTAGGCACTAGCGTAGCCAAAAACATTCAGTACTTC. Translated, it gives CASSLGTSVAKNIQYF. Together with reference TRBV11-2 and TRBJ2-4, the CDR3 gives the full variable domain: EAGVAQSPRYKIIEKRQSVAFWCNPISGHATLYWYQQILGQGPKLLIQFQNNGVVDDSQLPKDRFSAERLKGVDSTLKIQPAKLEDSAVYLCASSLGTSVAKNIQYFGAGTRLSVL.

The chain couples TRBV28 to TRBJ1-5; no clear D. Between the trimmed V and J ends, which lost 3 bases and 4 bases, there was a span of 4 bases. Germline lookup yields CDR1 MDHEN and CDR2 SYDVKM. The CDR3 extends over 12 amino acids. CDR3 protein: CASSFLNQPQHF. The CDR3 nucleotides are TGTGCCAGCAGTTTCCTGAATCAGCCCCAGCATTTT.

The V call is TRBV27, the J call TRBJ2-1; the match to TRBD2 covers 11 bases. V was clipped by 10 bases and J by 0 bases; unmatched bases: 8. The CDR3 loop spans 16 amino acids. CDR1 is MNHEY, CDR2 SMNVEV, per germline (reference sequence). The CDR3 nucleotides are TGTGCCACCTCAGTAGCGGGAGGGAGCTCCTACAATGAGCAGTTCTTC. This translates into CATSVAGGSSYNEQFF.

The chain carries TRBV11-2 and TRBJ2-5; TRBD2 aligns across 7 bases. Trimming removed 5 bases from V and 3 bases from J; junction bases left unmatched: 9. The germline V gene has CDR1 SGHAT and CDR2 FQNNGV. The CDR3 is 15 amino acids. The CDR3: CASSVDGTTKETQYF. DNA of the CDR3: TGTGCCAGCAGCGTCGACGGGACTACAAAAGAGACCCAGTACTTC. Complete variable domain (other parts from reference TRBV11-2 and TRBJ2-5): EAGVAQSPRYKIIEKRQSVAFWCNPISGHATLYWYQQILGQGPKLLIQFQNNGVVDDSQLPKDRFSAERLKGVDSTLKIQPAKLEDSAVYLCASSVDGTTKETQYFGPGTRLLVL.

The V call is TRBV18, the J call TRBJ2-7, with 12 nucleotides matching TRBD1. CDR1 and CDR2 (germline): KGHSH, LQKENI. This CDR3 contains 17 residues. Unmatched junction bases numbered 13, after V lost 5 bases and J lost 5 bases. This CDR3 is CASSAVNRDRGPHEQYF. The CDR3 DNA follows: TGTGCCAGCTCAGCAGTGAACCGGGACAGGGGGCCCCACGAGCAGTACTTC. The entire variable domain, with the rest obtained from reference TRBV18 and TRBJ2-7, is as follows: NAGVMQNPRHLVRRRGQEARLRCSPMKGHSHVYWYRQLPEEGLKFMVYLQKENIIDESGMPKERFSAEFPKEGPSILRIQQVVRGDSAAYFCASSAVNRDRGPHEQYFGPGTRLTVT.

This rearrangement joins TRBV14 to TRBJ1-2, with TRBD1 matching 7 bases. The CDR3 totals 14 residues. Germline V gene lookup returns CDR1 SGHDN and CDR2 FVKESK. After removal of 6 bases from V and 5 bases from J, the junction contained 9 bases not matched to a gene. The CDR3 region is CASSDDRDGYGYTF. CDR3 DNA: TGTGCCAGCAGTGACGACAGGGATGGGTATGGCTACACCTTC.